This T cell receptor (beta chain) was identified during a study of regulatory T cells in long-lasting Graves disease. Unmatched junction bases numbered 7, after V lost 0 bases and J lost 3 bases. Germline assignment: CDR1 SGHAT and CDR2 FQDESV (reference sequence). This CDR3 spans 16 amino acids. Time point specified: newly diagnosed GD, antithyroid drugs for less than 3 months. TCR sequences were obtained from RNA taken from PBMCs. The patient group derived from an endocrinology department in Xi'an, China. This clonotype was counted many times. Its specificity is unknown. Notes on the study in general: Thyroid tissue went unstudied; only peripheral blood was examined.

Construction of the TCR beta libraries employed iRepertoire HTBI primers in conjunction with Arm-PCR of CDR3 regions. TCRdb fed the multiplex PCR reads into MiXCR, producing one record per CDR3 protein. The sample carries some 250,000 distinct CDR3 sequences, around 17% recorded once. This receptor was identified in a female donor with Graves disease. The chain carries TRBV11-1 and TRBJ2-7; 8 bases are shared with TRBD2. The sample here was peripheral blood mononuclear cells (PBMCs), taken at new diagnosis, from a patient treated with antithyroid drugs. The CDR3 protein is CASSLAPRGDRYEQYF. The CDR3 region has the DNA TGTGCCAGCAGCTTAGCGCCGCGGGGGGATCGCTACGAGCAGTACTTC.